This T cell receptor beta chain derives from a study of cytomegalovirus exposure and HLA in healthy donors. Study-wide results and limits: The majority of CMV-associated TCR beta chains were reported as apparently HLA-restricted in a later analysis.

The V gene's germline CDR1 is SNHLY and CDR2 FYNNEI. This CDR3 region has 15 residues. The V gene end was trimmed by 6 bases and the J gene end by 5 bases; junction bases not matched to a gene: 10. Both 60 Vbeta primers and 13 Jbeta primers went into the PCR. The table came from immunoSEQ multiplex PCR; TCRdb's copy has only in-frame clones and leaves some out. Here the sample spans around 120,000 clones, 65% to 80% being singletons. This clone was observed a few times. Its antigen is unknown. The sequence came from a man aged 60 to 69 in good health and CMV-seropositive. V is TRBV2 and J is TRBJ1-1, with 9 nucleotides matching TRBD1. The sequenced sample consisted of PBMCs. The CDR3 sequence is CASSLWTGAVTEAFF. The CDR3 DNA reads TGTGCCAGCAGCCTATGGACAGGGGCCGTTACTGAAGCTTTCTTT.